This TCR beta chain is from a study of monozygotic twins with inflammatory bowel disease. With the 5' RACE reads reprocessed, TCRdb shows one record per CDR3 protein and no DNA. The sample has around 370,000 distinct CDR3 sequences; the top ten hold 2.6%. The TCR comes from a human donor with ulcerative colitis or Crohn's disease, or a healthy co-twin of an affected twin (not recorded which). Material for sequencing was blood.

This chain's CDR3 is CASSSTGTGDYNEQFF. The chain couples TRBV2 to TRBJ2-1; TCRdb selects TRBD1, and the lack of DNA leaves this call unchecked. The CDR3 length is 16 residues. Germline CDR1 SNHLY, CDR2 FYNNEI.